The 32 T cell receptor beta chains below were found in one sample sequenced in a study of blood T cell repertoires in COVID-19. Profiling relied on immunoSEQ multiplex PCR, and the TCRdb table lists in-frame clones only, not all of them. Of around 56,000 clones in the sample, around 79% were seen once. Sample: peripheral blood. The receptor set was obtained from a woman aged 45-60 years with active or convalescent COVID-19.

The V call is TRBV9, the J call TRBJ2-2, with a weak D call TRBD2 (6 bases). Per the germline V gene, CDR1 is SGDLS and CDR2 is YYNGEE. Trimming took off 0 bases at V and 4 bases at J, with 10 bases between the two ends. The CDR3 totals 15 residues. CDR3 residues: CASSVVGGITGELFF. In DNA form, the CDR3 reads TGTGCCAGCAGCGTAGTGGGGGGAATCACCGGGGAGCTGTTTTTT.

The CDR3 protein is CSVVSSGSRDEQFF. Written as DNA, the CDR3 is TGCAGCGTTGTGTCTAGCGGGAGCAGGGATGAGCAGTTCTTC. V gene TRBV29-1 combines with J gene TRBJ2-1, with TRBD2 identical over 10 bases. V shed 4 bases, J shed 8 bases, and the junction held 8 bases outside the gene matches. The length of the CDR3 is 14 residues. Germline lookup yields CDR1 SQVTM and CDR2 ANQGSEA.

The chain uses TRBV15 and TRBJ2-1; 8 bases agree with TRBD2. The junction had 10 bases not matched to a gene; V was cut back by 2 bases and J by 7 bases. Germline V CDR1 and CDR2: LNHNV, YYDKDF (reference sequence). This CDR3 is 16 amino acids long. In DNA, the CDR3 is TGTGCCACCAGCAGATTTGGGGCGGGAGGAATAAATGAGCAGTTCTTC. This encodes CATSRFGAGGINEQFF.

The chain uses TRBV29-1 and TRBJ1-1, with 7 bases identical to TRBD1. The trim removed 7 bases at V and 0 bases at J, leaving 5 bases unmatched. The CDR3 spans 13 residues. The germline gives CDR1 SQVTM, CDR2 ANQGSEA. The CDR3: CSAAGQMNTEAFF. The CDR3 nucleotides read TGCAGCGCCGCGGGACAGATGAACACTGAAGCTTTCTTT.

J is TRBJ1-1 and V is TRBV6-5; the D is unclear. V shed 6 bases and J shed 5 bases, with 7 bases lying between them. Germline CDR1 is MNHEY and CDR2 is SVGAGI. The CDR3 consists of 11 residues. The CDR3 reads CASRVRTEAFF. As DNA, the CDR3 is TGTGCCAGCAGGGTGCGAACTGAAGCTTTCTTT.

This clone was counted a few times. The chain joins TRBV2 to TRBJ1-5; 7 bases fit TRBD1. J was trimmed by 5 bases and V by 7 bases; bases with no gene match: 8. The CDR3 spans 14 residues. Germline loops: CDR1 SNHLY, CDR2 FYNNEI. The DNA for the CDR3 is TGTGCCAGCAAAGTGGGACAGATTGATCAGCCCCAGCATTTT. Residues: CASKVGQIDQPQHF.

The CDR3: CASRAGPSIEKLFF. The CDR3 DNA follows: TGCGCCAGCAGGGCTGGGCCCTCCATAGAAAAACTGTTTTTT. The chain joins TRBV5-1 to TRBJ1-4; no clear D gene. The CDR3 runs to 14 residues. The germline V gene has CDR1 SGHRS and CDR2 YFSETQ. V was cut by 5 bases and J by 8 bases, with 16 bases left in between.

This chain uses TRBV12-5 with TRBJ1-2; D unresolved. The CDR3 is 12 residues long. The V and J ends lost 1 base and 3 bases respectively, with 3 bases between them. From germline, CDR1 is LGHNT and CDR2 FRNRAP. The CDR3: CASGLGDYGYTF. In DNA form, the CDR3 reads TGTGCTAGTGGTTTGGGAGACTATGGCTACACCTTC.

The chain joins TRBV19 to TRBJ2-7, with 9 bases aligning to TRBD1. CDR1 and CDR2 from the germline V gene are LNHDA and SQIVND (reference sequence). The ends lost 6 bases at V and 3 bases at J; junction bases unmatched: 6. This CDR3 spans 14 amino acids. The CDR3 nucleotides read TGTGCCAGTAGCTGGCCGGGACAGGGCTACGAGCAGTACTTC. This codes for CASSWPGQGYEQYF.

CDR3 residues: CASRQDSSSNYGYTF. DNA of the CDR3: TGCGCCAGCAGACAGGACAGCTCCTCTAACTATGGCTACACCTTC. This chain links TRBV5-1 with TRBJ1-2; a possible D gene is TRBD1 (6 bases). The germline V gene encodes CDR1 SGHRS and CDR2 YFSETQ. The V end lost 5 bases, the J end lost 0 bases, and 14 bases lay between the germline ends. The CDR3 runs to 15 residues.

The J gene is TRBJ1-1, the V gene TRBV19; a possible D gene is TRBD1 (6 bases). This CDR3 contains 15 residues. V was cut by 1 base and J by 5 bases, with 14 bases left in between. Germline V gene lookup returns CDR1 LNHDA and CDR2 SQIVND (reference sequence). The CDR3 is CASSIAGPQGTEAFF. CDR3 bases: TGTGCCAGTAGTATAGCGGGGCCTCAGGGGACTGAAGCTTTCTTT.

The chain links TRBV19 to TRBJ2-5; 8 nucleotides agree with TRBD1. V shed 3 bases and J 2 bases; nucleotides not matched to a gene: 2. Per germline, CDR1 LNHDA and CDR2 SQIVND (reference sequence). The CDR3 is 14 residues long. This CDR3 is CASSITGGQETQYF. CDR3 DNA sequence: TGTGCCAGTAGTATTACAGGGGGGCAAGAGACCCAGTACTTC.

The chain employs TRBV20-1 and TRBJ2-1; D perhaps matches TRBD2 (6 bases). This CDR3 is 13 amino acids long. The germline gives CDR1 DFQATT, CDR2 SNEGSKA (reference sequence). Trimming took 7 bases from V and 4 from J, leaving 14 bases between them. DNA for the CDR3: TGCAGTGTTAGTCGGGCGGGGTACAATGAGCAGTTCTTC. Its protein product is CSVSRAGYNEQFF.

This sequence joins TRBV25-1 and TRBJ1-4, with D possibly being TRBD1 (5 bases). Germline CDR1 is MGHDK and CDR2 is SYGVNS. V was pared by 2 bases and J by 8 bases, with 12 bases between. The CDR3 runs 14 residues. The chain's CDR3 is CASSEAGLAEKLFF. CDR3 DNA: TGTGCCAGCAGTGAAGCAGGGTTGGCGGAAAAACTGTTTTTT.

The J gene is TRBJ2-2, the V gene TRBV3-1 (or the pseudogene TRBV3-2); possible D gene TRBD2, 6 bases. This CDR3 comprises 15 residues. The ends were cut back, 2 bases at V and 4 bases at J, with 11 bases in the middle. The V gene's germline CDR1 is LGHDT and CDR2 YNNKEL (reference sequence). As DNA, the CDR3 is TGTGCCAGCAGCCAAAGATGGGACTCCACCGGGGAGCTGTTTTTT. Protein sequence: CASSQRWDSTGELFF.

This clone was recorded many times. This chain uses TRBV4-1 with TRBJ2-7, with D possibly matching TRBD1 (6 bases). Trimming removed 2 bases at V and 0 bases at J, with 14 bases between. The germline V gene encodes CDR1 MGHRA and CDR2 YSYEKL. The CDR3 totals 16 residues. In DNA form, the CDR3 reads TGCGCCAGCAGCCAACAAAGAACGGACAGCTCCTACGAGCAGTACTTC. The encoded protein is CASSQQRTDSSYEQYF.

This clone was seen once. The chain carries TRBV18 and TRBJ2-3; possible D gene TRBD2, 6 bases. Between the trimmed V and J ends, which lost 4 bases and 4 bases, there was a span of 18 bases. This CDR3 spans 16 amino acids. Per the germline V gene, CDR1 is KGHSH and CDR2 is LQKENI. This chain's CDR3 is CASSLSLAGGSDTQYF. Written as DNA, the CDR3 is TGTGCCAGCTCACTGTCACTAGCTGGAGGATCAGATACGCAGTATTTT. The full variable domain, its missing parts supplied by reference TRBV18 and TRBJ2-3, is NAGVMQNPRHLVRRRGQEARLRCSPMKGHSHVYWYRQLPEEGLKFMVYLQKENIIDESGMPKERFSAEFPKEGPSILRIQQVVRGDSAAYFCASSLSLAGGSDTQYFGPGTRLTVL.

The rearrangement joins TRBV28 to TRBJ1-3; D gene ambiguous. Trimming took off 6 bases at V and 1 base at J, with 7 bases between the two ends. The CDR3 contains 13 residues. Germline V lookup: CDR1 MDHEN, CDR2 SYDVKM. CDR3 nucleotide sequence: TGTGCCAGCAGATCTAGATCTGGAAACACCATATATTTT. Its protein is CASRSRSGNTIYF. The complete variable domain, with remaining parts taken from reference TRBV28 and TRBJ1-3, reads DVKVTQSSRYLVKRTGEKVFLECVQDMDHENMFWYRQDPGLGLRLIYFSYDVKMKEKGDIPEGYSVSREKKERFSLILESASTNQTSMYLCASRSRSGNTIYFGEGSWLTVV.

This clone is medium-sized in the sample. The V call is TRBV7-2, the J call TRBJ2-3; a weak D match, TRBD1 (5 bases). The V gene lost 3 bases and the J gene lost 2 bases, with 9 bases spanning the gap. This CDR3 is 14 amino acids long. Germline CDR1 and CDR2: SGHTA and FQGNSA. CDR3: CASSLGGATDTQYF. CDR3 sequence (DNA): TGTGCCAGCAGCTTGGGTGGGGCCACAGATACGCAGTATTTT.

The chain uses TRBV6-5 and TRBJ2-2; TRBD1 matches at 7 bases. Germline V CDR1 and CDR2: MNHEY, SVGAGI. There are 16 residues in the CDR3. V lost 0 bases, J lost 6 bases, and 7 bases stayed unmatched. The CDR3 protein is CASSYSVRGNSGELFF. DNA of the CDR3: TGTGCCAGCAGTTACTCAGTCAGGGGGAATTCCGGGGAGCTGTTTTTT.

This clone was counted once. The gene calls are TRBV5-1 and TRBJ2-1; 7 bases match TRBD1. The length of the CDR3 is 15 residues. Germline V gene data show CDR1 as SGHRS and CDR2 as YFSETQ. With V trimmed by 4 bases and J by 6 bases, 10 bases remained unmatched. The CDR3 nucleotides are TGCGCCAGCAGCGTCCGAGACAGGGCGGCCAATGAGCAGTTCTTC. Its protein product is CASSVRDRAANEQFF. Full variable domain (missing parts from reference TRBV5-1 and TRBJ2-1): KAGVTQTPRYLIKTRGQQVTLSCSPISGHRSVSWYQQTPGQGLQFLFEYFSETQRNKGNFPGRFSGRQFSNSRSEMNVSTLELGDSALYLCASSVRDRAANEQFFGPGTRLTVL.

The chain uses TRBV30 and TRBJ2-2; no firm D call. The CDR3 runs to 15 residues. The germline V and J ends were trimmed by 0 bases and 1 base, with 9 bases remaining between them. Germline CDR1 GTSNPN, CDR2 SVGIG (reference sequence). The CDR3 sequence is CAWSVLAVNTGELFF. As DNA, the CDR3 is TGTGCCTGGAGTGTACTGGCGGTGAACACCGGGGAGCTGTTTTTT. Full variable domain (rest looked up from reference TRBV30 and TRBJ2-2): SQTIHQWPATLVQPVGSPLSLECTVEGTSNPNLYWYRQAAGRGLQLLFYSVGIGQISSEVPQNLSASRPQDRQFILSSKKLLLSDSGFYLCAWSVLAVNTGELFFGEGSRLTVL.

The V and J genes are TRBV2 and TRBJ2-2; a possible D gene is TRBD2 (5 bases). The germline V gene encodes CDR1 SNHLY and CDR2 FYNNEI. The CDR3 contains 12 residues. V shed 4 bases and J shed 7 bases, with 7 bases lying between them. CDR3 sequence reads: CASSARGGELFF. Here the CDR3 DNA reads TGTGCCAGCAGTGCCCGGGGCGGGGAGCTGTTTTTT.

The V gene is TRBV11-2, the J gene TRBJ1-5; no reliable D call. The CDR3 loop spans 15 amino acids. Trimming removed 0 bases at V and 5 bases at J, with 11 bases between. Germline V CDR1 and CDR2: SGHAT, FQNNGV. CDR3 loop: CASSLDQGADQPQHF. CDR3 nucleotides: TGTGCCAGCAGCTTAGATCAAGGAGCGGATCAGCCCCAGCATTTT.

V gene TRBV7-6 combines with J gene TRBJ2-5; 15 positions agree with TRBD2. The CDR3 has 17 amino acids. The junction had 4 bases not matched to a gene; V was cut back by 4 bases and J by 1 base. Germline V gives CDR1 SGHVS, CDR2 FNYEAQ. The CDR3: CASSSGTSGRRQETQYF. The CDR3 DNA reads TGTGCCAGCAGCTCTGGGACTAGCGGGAGGCGCCAAGAGACCCAGTACTTC.

The chain joins TRBV2 to TRBJ1-2, with D maybe TRBD1 (6 bases). The V and J ends lost 1 base and 7 bases respectively, with 16 bases between them. Looked up from germline, CDR1 is SNHLY and CDR2 is FYNNEI. The CDR3 has 15 amino acids. CDR3 amino acids: CASSEEGGGFFGYTF. The CDR3 DNA follows: TGTGCCAGCAGTGAAGAGGGGGGAGGGTTCTTTGGCTACACCTTC.

A few counts support this clone. The V gene is TRBV10-3, the J gene TRBJ2-2; the match to TRBD1 covers 10 bases. Germline V gene sequence: CDR1 ENHRY, CDR2 SYGVKD. With 10 bases clipped from V and 0 bases from J, the junction kept 2 bases outside the gene matches. The CDR3 is 14 amino acids. CDR3 bases: TGTGCCAGTGGGACAGGGGCGAACACCGGGGAGCTGTTTTTT. Translation gives CASGTGANTGELFF.

This chain connects TRBV19 to TRBJ2-7; 12 nucleotides line up with TRBD1. Per germline, CDR1 LNHDA and CDR2 SQIVND (reference sequence). Germline trimming cut 8 bases from V and 6 bases from J; bases unmatched to any gene: 5. The CDR3 length is 13 residues. This CDR3 reads CASGGQGAAEQYF. The DNA of the CDR3 is TGTGCCAGTGGGGGACAGGGGGCGGCCGAGCAGTACTTC.

This clone was counted once. V and J are TRBV5-4 and TRBJ2-2; D possibly corresponds to TRBD1 (5 bases). The germline CDR1 and CDR2 sequences are SGHNT and YYREEE (reference sequence). This CDR3 is built from 15 residues. V lost 7 bases, J lost 2 bases, and 15 bases lay in between. CDR3 in amino acids: CASLPRGPNTGELFF. The DNA for the CDR3 is TGTGCCAGCCTGCCAAGGGGCCCCAACACCGGGGAGCTGTTTTTT.

The chain recombines TRBV9 with TRBJ2-1, with 10 positions matching TRBD2. V dropped 0 bases and J dropped 5; count of bases not matched to a gene: 20. The germline V gene encodes CDR1 SGDLS and CDR2 YYNGEE. This CDR3 spans 21 amino acids. CDR3 protein: CASSVVVPGQRTSGSHNEQFF. CDR3 in DNA: TGTGCCAGCAGCGTAGTAGTCCCCGGACAGCGGACTAGCGGTTCTCACAATGAGCAGTTCTTC.

Only a few counts were recorded for this clone. The CDR3 DNA sequence: TGTGCCAGCAGTTACCCTGGACTAGGCACCCGTGAGCAGTTCTTC. This codes for CASSYPGLGTREQFF. This rearrangement joins TRBV6-5 to TRBJ2-1; 7 positions agree with TRBD2. Germline trimming cut 2 bases from V and 9 bases from J; bases unmatched to any gene: 10. Per germline, CDR1 MNHEY and CDR2 SVGAGI. The CDR3 is 15 amino acids.

The V call is TRBV18, the J call TRBJ1-5, with 8 positions matching TRBD1. CDR3 size: 15 residues. Looked up from germline, CDR1 is KGHSH and CDR2 is LQKENI. V gave up 5 bases and J gave up 4 bases; unmatched junction bases: 7. The CDR3 DNA follows: TGTGCCAGCTCAACGGGACAGGCCGTAAATCAGCCCCAGCATTTT. This sequence encodes CASSTGQAVNQPQHF.